What follows is one T cell receptor (beta chain) and its context. This clone was picked up a small number of times. Its cognate antigen has yet to be identified. No much larger clone is present one base from it, and per-base qualities are unavailable. The sample comes from a study of cytomegalovirus exposure and HLA in healthy donors (dated by TCRdb to the late 2010s). A note on the overall study: An earlier analysis of approximately 640 of the donors reported more than 250 Gb of sequence data and 100 million to 140 million unique TCR beta sequences from about 179 million T cells. About 330 gigabases of sequencing data and around 90 million unique TCR sequences made up an early release that covered some 640 HLA-typed donors. Of the roughly 400 genotyped donors, 81% fell in the genetic ancestry cluster associated with self-reported Caucasian donors. The study was designed to test whether signatures of past pathogen exposure could be identified by cataloging public T cell receptors. The study used immunosequencing to profile the T cell repertoires of several hundred subjects and linked those repertoires to cytomegalovirus serostatus. A separate validation cohort of 100 to 150 different subjects was used in addition to the approximately 640-subject first cohort. To predict cytomegalovirus infection status, the study combined high-throughput TCR immunosequencing, statistical association of individual TCRs with disease status, and machine learning. A later analysis re-analyzed previously published TCR beta repertoires from 666 donors and added high-resolution HLA genotyping to study TCR occurrence patterns. The later analysis used no new phenotypic data to find candidate immune exposures, relying instead on TCR beta sequences and their occurrence across donors. To decide whether each TCR beta V gene segment behaved as functional or pseudogenic, an earlier analysis of some 540 of the donors relied on high-throughput TCR beta sequencing. Donor age, sex, ethnicity and CMV serostatus were compiled alongside the repertoire data. A later genetic analysis used genome-wide SNP genotypes for about three fifths of the 666 donors, treating that subset as a discovery cohort. All discovery cohort repertoires had been generated on a single sequencing platform. HLA typing included class I and class II loci at four-digit resolution. Typing coverage varied by locus: roughly 620-640 donors for A, B, C, DRB1 and DQB1; roughly 520 for DQA1; over 600 for DPA1; 450 to 480 for DPB1. Several DR-DQ haplotypes were treated as single units for association and clustering because of strong linkage in the cohort. Across 398 genotyped donors of the cohort, an average of roughly 230,000 unique TCR beta nucleotide sequences per donor were sequenced, and roughly 18% of those sequences were non-productive.

The cohort consisted of 670 or so healthy bone marrow donors. All cohort members were sampled while nominally healthy, although unrecorded immune exposures were likely present. The donor was CMV seronegative and belonged to the group of 350 or so seronegative cohort members. A peripheral blood sample was provided by each donor, and peripheral blood mononuclear cells were used for TCR beta sequencing. Genomic DNA was extracted from the blood cell samples with the Qiagen DNeasy Blood Extraction Kit. The study at large found these results: Immune exposure information for the cohort was limited to CMV serostatus. According to a later genetic analysis, donors in an Asian-associated ancestry cluster had fewer N-insertions in productive TCRs than the roughly 700-donor mean. A few of the identified cytomegalovirus-associated TCR beta chains were confirmed in vitro to be specific for cytomegalovirus antigens. In an earlier analysis of more than 450 of the donors, most TCR beta V segments were observed in productive rearrangements about 87% or about 30% of the time, broadly matching IMGT annotations. In a later analysis, TCR association rates were found to vary across HLA loci, with the most associated TCRs seen for DRB1 alleles and the fewest for HLA-C alleles. Assigning TCR associations to individual alleles was difficult when HLA alleles, especially DR and DQ, strongly co-occurred. Compared with equally common non-associated chains, HLA-associated TCR beta chains in a later analysis were more clonally expanded and had lower generation probabilities. This cohort had only TCR beta chains sequenced, and the lack of alpha or paired-chain data limited which features could be detected. Linkage disequilibrium might explain the correlated functional status among segregating V segments, but an unknown experimental factor could not be ruled out. A further reported finding was that TCR beta sequences accurately predicted the HLA-A and HLA-B alleles for most subjects in the first cohort. A later analysis found that most CMV-associated TCR beta chains appeared HLA-restricted, with HLA associations seemingly driven largely by CMV exposure. The classifier was reported to diagnose cytomegalovirus status with high specificity and sensitivity in both the original and validation cohorts. Because HLA typing was unavailable for some donors at each locus, only the typed subset was used in association tests. It was suggested by the authors that the approach could potentially be generalized to other disease states and immunological phenotypes. Some IMGT-functional V segments, including TRBV6-2 and TRBV6-3, could not be told apart with the 87-base-pair reads, so those segments were excluded. In a later genetic analysis, a missense DCLRE1C variant was associated with V-gene and J-gene trimming of TCR beta chains, and the association was replicated in an independent cohort. A group of highly shared sequence variants was considered likely to be a technical artifact of the sequencing pipeline. About 17 rarely observed V segments, including chromosome 9 orphons, were excluded from the earlier analysis of just under 600 of the donors because counts were too low. According to a later analysis, parvovirus B19, influenza, CMV and Epstein-Barr virus appeared linked to several top co-occurrence clusters. A later analysis associated some 17,000 TCR beta sequences with specific HLA alleles at a false discovery rate of 0.05. Sequencing depth was assumed to be roughly uniform across donors in the presence/absence analyses, though that assumption may not hold. A total of 150 to 200 TCR beta chains were listed by the study as associated with cytomegalovirus. Across donors, most TCR sequences were observed very rarely, whereas some public TCRs were present in many individuals.

From V the trimming removes 0 bases and from J it removes 0 bases, while the gene matches leave 4 bases of the junction unaccounted for. The germline V gene (reference sequence) gives CDR1 as SGHKS and CDR2 as YYEKEE. The CDR3 goes from the cysteine to the phenylalanine over 18 residues. The only DNA kept is the CDR3, 54 bases in frame from the first base. Libraries were built with the immunoSEQ multiplex PCR assay. The multiplex PCR relied on a mix of 60 forward primers for TCR Vbeta segments and 13 reverse primers for TCR Jbeta segments. Amplification of the CDR3 region of rearranged TCR beta genes was performed with a multiplex PCR assay on genomic DNA. The Illumina HiSeq System was used to sequence the amplified TCR beta libraries as 87-base-pair reads. The source study handled its data this way. A later analysis tallied approximately 87 million unique TCR beta chains across the 666 repertoires, and approximately 11 million of those chains were shared by two or more donors. To remove PCR and sequencing errors, raw reads were error-corrected and collapsed into unique sequences using a nearest-neighbor algorithm that merged closely related sequences. To assign V, D and J gene segments, CDR3 sequences were aligned to IMGT reference sequences. Each retained sequence needed at least a six-nucleotide match to both a V gene segment and a J gene segment. A rearrangement was called productive if the CDR3 had no stop codons and remained in frame with V and J, and every other rearrangement was called non-productive. Following IMGT convention, CDR3 was defined as the stretch from the second conserved V-encoded cysteine to the conserved J-encoded phenylalanine. The earlier analysis of some 600 of the donors excluded sequences that lacked an unambiguous match to a single V gene segment. An earlier analysis of 450 to 650 of the donors called V segments functional above 56.7% productive rearrangements and segregating when the between-donor standard deviation exceeded 5%. A statistical classification framework was built to diagnose cytomegalovirus status from the catalog of TCR beta chain sequences. In a later analysis, TCR nucleotide sequences were compared against IMGT/GENE-DB human TR gene sequences so that V and J genes could be assigned. A later analysis assigned CDR3 sequences and most-parsimonious VDJ recombination scenarios with the TCRdist pipeline. A later analysis defined each TCR beta chain by its CDR3 amino acid sequence plus V-gene family, and excluded reads lacking a unique V-gene family. To address suspected cross-contamination and a sequencing artifact, a later analysis removed approximately 600 highly shared, low-generation-probability nucleotide sequences. For each public chain, a later analysis derived a clonal expansion index from normalized ranks of inferred template counts within each repertoire. A later analysis computed generation probabilities with a VDJ recombination model fitted to out-of-frame rearrangements, and checked the results against IGoR. Hypergeometric tests were used in a later analysis to score TCR-TCR, TCR-HLA and TCR-CMV co-occurrence, with a repertoire-size bias correction applied to the TCR pairs. False discovery rates were estimated in a later analysis by permuting HLA or CMV assignments 20 times. In a later analysis, co-occurring TCRs were grouped with DBSCAN, and TCRdist sequence similarity was added when clustering was performed within HLA-allele-positive subsets. Repertoires with fewer than 30,000 or more than 120,000 public chains were left out of co-occurrence clustering, as were about 5 repertoires with anomalous nucleotide sharing. TCRdb mirrors the immuneACCESS table, restricted to in-frame sequences. Some clones are absent from its copies; in checked studies, under half trace to an unresolved V gene, and the reason for the others is unknown. V and J calls and clone size are given by that table; D and trimming were obtained from the DNA. Recorded for this sample are more than 120,000 clones; 80% to 85% of them occurred a single time. The ten biggest clones cover under 3% of the sample.

The specimen sequenced was PBMCs. The origin of this receptor is a woman aged 30 to 39 in good health and CMV-seronegative. The chain is assembled from TRBV5-5 and TRBJ2-6, and TRBD1 matches 9 of the central bases. CDR3 loop: CASSLVWTGVSGANVLTF. The nucleotide sequence is TGTGCCAGCAGCTTGGTATGGACAGGGGTCTCTGGGGCCAACGTCCTGACTTTC.